Below, 29 T cell receptor beta chains from the same sample are listed, as sequenced in a study of blood T cell repertoires in COVID-19. The data were produced by immunoSEQ multiplex PCR, yet TCRdb's version contains in-frame clones alone and is incomplete. In the table there are around 140,000 clones, approximately 82% of which are singletons. Input material: peripheral blood. All receptors derive from a human donor with acute or convalescent COVID-19. The donor label of this sample is uncertain.

Written as DNA, the CDR3 is TGTGCCAGTAGTATTATCGGGAACAGGGGGAACACTGAAGCTTTCTTT. Encoded protein: CASSIIGNRGNTEAFF. The genes are TRBV19 and TRBJ1-1; 7 nucleotides match TRBD1. The germline V gene encodes CDR1 LNHDA and CDR2 SQIVND (reference sequence). With V trimmed by 3 bases and J by 1 base, 8 bases remained unmatched. The CDR3 covers 16 residues.

The chain uses TRBV6-5 and TRBJ1-5; the D gene is possibly TRBD1 (6 bases). V shed 8 bases and J shed 8 bases, with 19 bases lying between them. The V gene's germline CDR1 is MNHEY and CDR2 SVGAGI. CDR3 length: 14 residues. The CDR3 protein is CASAWQGNTEPQHF. Written as DNA, the CDR3 is TGTGCCAGCGCGTGGCAGGGGAACACGGAGCCCCAGCATTTT.

The table lists this clone with a few counts. The V gene is TRBV12-5, the J gene TRBJ2-1, with 10 positions matching TRBD2. The germline V gene has CDR1 LGHNT and CDR2 FRNRAP. The CDR3 runs to 15 residues. The V and J ends lost 0 bases and 8 bases, in that order; junction bases with no gene match: 4. The CDR3 is CASGLVLAGLDEQFF. In nucleotides, the CDR3 is TGTGCTAGTGGTTTGGTACTAGCGGGGTTGGATGAGCAGTTCTTC.

The J gene is TRBJ2-5, the V gene TRBV11-2, with a weak D call TRBD2 (5 bases). Trimming took 2 bases from V and 0 from J, leaving 10 bases between them. This CDR3 spans 15 amino acids. CDR1 is SGHAT, CDR2 FQNNGV, per germline. The CDR3 loop is CASSLFSSHQETQYF. CDR3 nucleotide sequence: TGTGCCAGCAGCTTATTTTCTAGCCACCAAGAGACCCAGTACTTC.

The chain joins TRBV6-1 to TRBJ1-1, with D hard to call. Germline loops: CDR1 MNHNS, CDR2 SASEGT. This CDR3 is built from 14 residues. The V and J ends lost 3 bases and 3 bases respectively, with 11 bases between them. DNA for the CDR3: TGTGCCAGCAGTGAGCGGGAAAGGGACACTGAAGCTTTCTTT. It codes for CASSERERDTEAFF.

The V call is TRBV2, the J call TRBJ2-7; D is perhaps TRBD2 (6 bases). The CDR3 extends over 14 amino acids. From germline, CDR1 is SNHLY and CDR2 FYNNEI. V lost 8 bases, J lost 3 bases, and 17 bases lay in between. The CDR3 is CASLGRTHYYEQYF. In DNA, the CDR3 is TGTGCCAGCTTGGGGAGGACCCACTACTACGAGCAGTACTTC.

In this sample, this clone turned up a few times. The chain recombines TRBV29-1 with TRBJ1-3; D might be TRBD1 (6 bases). The germline V gene has CDR1 SQVTM and CDR2 ANQGSEA. The CDR3 loop spans 13 amino acids. V dropped 2 bases and J dropped 4 bases, with 9 bases sitting between them. The chain's CDR3 is CSVERDTGNTIYF. In DNA form, the CDR3 reads TGCAGCGTTGAACGGGACACCGGAAACACCATATATTTT. Combining the CDR3 with reference TRBV29-1 and TRBJ1-3 gives the whole variable domain SAVISQKPSRDICQRGTSLTIQCQVDSQVTMMFWYRQQPGQSLTLIATANQGSEATYESGFVIDKFPISRPNLTFSTLTVSNMSPEDSSIYLCSVERDTGNTIYFGEGSWLTVV.

The chain carries TRBV12-3 or TRBV12-4 and TRBJ2-7, with a tentative D call TRBD1 (6 bases). CDR3 size: 13 residues. The V end was cut by 5 bases, the J end by 1 base, with 9 bases between. Written as DNA, the CDR3 is TGTGCCAGCAGTAAACAGGGTTCCTACGAGCAGTACTTC. Amino acid sequence: CASSKQGSYEQYF.

This rearrangement joins TRBV2 to TRBJ2-5; perhaps TRBD1 as D (5 bases). Between the trimmed V and J ends, which lost 2 bases and 9 bases, there was a span of 13 bases. CDR3 length: 13 amino acids. Germline values: CDR1 SNHLY, CDR2 FYNNEI. For the CDR3, the DNA is TGTGCCAGCAGTGAAAGGCCAGAAGGGGCCCAGTACTTC. Protein sequence: CASSERPEGAQYF.

The chain has TRBV11-2 and TRBJ2-7, with TRBD1 identical over 10 bases. Looked up from germline, CDR1 is SGHAT and CDR2 is FQNNGV. This CDR3 is 14 amino acids long. With 6 bases clipped from V and 2 bases from J, the junction kept 4 bases outside the gene matches. DNA for the CDR3: TGTGCCAGCAGTACGGACAGGGGGACCTACGAGCAGTACTTC. Encoded protein: CASSTDRGTYEQYF.

The rearrangement links TRBV6-5 to TRBJ1-2, with D perhaps TRBD1 (5 bases). Germline V gene sequence: CDR1 MNHEY, CDR2 SVGAGI. The V end lost 7 bases, the J end lost 5 bases, and 20 bases lay between the germline ends. The CDR3 sequence is 15 residues long. The CDR3 nucleotides read TGTGCCAGCACCCAGGTTGGACAAGGGGCTTATGGCTACACCTTC. Residues: CASTQVGQGAYGYTF.

V is TRBV19 and J is TRBJ1-5; TRBD1 aligns across 7 bases. The germline gives CDR1 LNHDA, CDR2 SQIVND (reference sequence). The CDR3 loop spans 14 amino acids. V gave up 0 bases and J gave up 4 bases; unmatched junction bases: 0. This chain's CDR3 is CASSIEQGNQPQHF. The CDR3 DNA reads as TGTGCCAGTAGTATAGAACAGGGGAATCAGCCCCAGCATTTT.

The V call is TRBV7-3, the J call TRBJ2-1; D unclear. V gave up 2 bases and J gave up 0 bases, with 8 bases separating them. Germline V gene data show CDR1 as SGHTA and CDR2 as FQGTGA. This CDR3 has 15 amino acids. Here the CDR3 DNA reads TGTGCCAGCAGCTTATTACCTAGCTCCTACAATGAGCAGTTCTTC. Its protein product is CASSLLPSSYNEQFF.

This clone was seen more than once but under ten times. This sequence joins TRBV4-2 and TRBJ2-7; 7 positions agree with TRBD2. Germline assignment: CDR1 LGHNA and CDR2 YNFKEQ. The CDR3 contains 17 residues. V dropped 0 bases and J dropped 0; count of bases not matched to a gene: 8. The CDR3 reads CASSQDGVGGISYEQYF. For the CDR3, the DNA is TGTGCCAGCAGCCAAGATGGAGTCGGGGGGATCTCCTACGAGCAGTACTTC.

This rearrangement joins TRBV19 to TRBJ1-1, with 9 bases lining up with TRBD1. With V trimmed by 6 bases and J by 0 bases, 5 bases remained unmatched. Germline loops: CDR1 LNHDA, CDR2 SQIVND (reference sequence). This CDR3 is 15 amino acids long. The CDR3: CASRVTGGMNTEAFF. The DNA for the CDR3 is TGTGCCAGTAGGGTGACAGGGGGGATGAACACTGAAGCTTTCTTT. Full variable domain (rest looked up from reference TRBV19 and TRBJ1-1): DGGITQSPKYLFRKEGQNVTLSCEQNLNHDAMYWYRQDPGQGLRLIYYSQIVNDFQKGDIAEGYSVSREKKESFPLTVTSAQKNPTAFYLCASRVTGGMNTEAFFGQGTRLTVV.

This clone was observed a handful of times. The rearrangement joins TRBV3-1 (or the pseudogene TRBV3-2) to TRBJ2-7; 8 bases are a match to TRBD2. CDR1 is LGHDT, CDR2 YNNKEL, per germline (reference sequence). The CDR3 loop spans 15 amino acids. V lost 4 bases to trimming and J lost 3 bases; unmatched junction nucleotides: 8. The CDR3 sequence: CASSRGSGGRYEQYF. CDR3 bases: TGTGCCAGCAGCCGGGGCAGCGGGGGCCGCTACGAGCAGTACTTC.

The V gene is TRBV30, the J gene TRBJ1-4; 9 bases are a match to TRBD1. V shed 2 bases and J 8 bases; nucleotides not matched to a gene: 12. The CDR3 runs 16 residues. CDR1 and CDR2 (germline): GTSNPN, SVGIG (reference sequence). DNA of the CDR3: TGTGCCTGGAGTTCGGGACGGGACAGGGTAAAAGAAAAACTGTTTTTT. Encoded protein: CAWSSGRDRVKEKLFF.

This sequence joins TRBV5-4 and TRBJ2-3, with 8 bases matching TRBD2. The CDR3 length is 17 residues. The germline V gene has CDR1 SGHNT and CDR2 YYREEE (reference sequence). The ends lost 2 bases at V and 4 bases at J; junction bases unmatched: 12. CDR3 coding DNA: TGTGCCAGCAGCTTTCCGGGGATTAGCGGGGCGGCAGATACGCAGTATTTT. Protein: CASSFPGISGAADTQYF. The full variable domain, rest sourced from reference TRBV5-4 and TRBJ2-3, is ETGVTQSPTHLIKTRGQQVTLRCSSQSGHNTVSWYQQALGQGPQFIFQYYREEENGRGNFPPRFSGLQFPNYSSELNVNALELDDSALYLCASSFPGISGAADTQYFGPGTRLTVL.

The V call is TRBV4-3, the J call TRBJ2-7; 7 bases agree with TRBD1. V lost 2 bases, J lost 6 bases, and 4 bases stayed unmatched. CDR3 size: 13 residues. Germline loops: CDR1 LGHNA, CDR2 YSLEER. The CDR3 DNA sequence: TGCGCCAGCAGCCAAAAAAACAGGGGCGAGCAGTACTTC. Its protein is CASSQKNRGEQYF.

This chain uses TRBV6-5 with TRBJ2-3; TRBD2 agrees at 9 bases. The CDR3 extends over 14 amino acids. V lost 7 bases to trimming and J lost 3 bases; unmatched junction nucleotides: 5. Germline V gives CDR1 MNHEY, CDR2 SVGAGI. The CDR3 DNA follows: TGTGCCAGCACTGGCGGGGGGGTTACAGATACGCAGTATTTT. Translated, it gives CASTGGGVTDTQYF.

V and J are TRBV5-1 and TRBJ2-5; 9 bases are shared with TRBD1. Trimming at V came to 0 bases and at J to 0 bases, leaving 0 bases not matched to a gene. This CDR3 is 15 amino acids long. The germline V gene has CDR1 SGHRS and CDR2 YFSETQ. Written as DNA, the CDR3 is TGCGCCAGCAGCTTGGGGGACAGGGACCAAGAGACCCAGTACTTC. Protein: CASSLGDRDQETQYF.

V gene TRBV5-1 combines with J gene TRBJ1-2; 8 positions match TRBD1. Germline CDR1 is SGHRS and CDR2 is YFSETQ. V gave up 4 bases and J gave up 5 bases; unmatched junction bases: 4. The CDR3 covers 13 residues. CDR3 loop: CASSPDREYGYTF. The DNA of the CDR3 is TGCGCCAGCAGCCCGGACAGGGAGTATGGCTACACCTTC.

The genes are TRBV16 and TRBJ1-2; TRBD1 matches at 7 bases. V trimming: 1 base; J trimming: 3 bases; junction bases outside the gene matches: 5. Germline V gives CDR1 KGHSY, CDR2 FQNENV. This CDR3 comprises 15 residues. The CDR3 DNA follows: TGTGCCAGCAGCCAATACGGTACAGGGGACTATGGCTACACCTTC. It specifies CASSQYGTGDYGYTF.

This clone was recorded only once. This chain joins TRBV19 and TRBJ2-3, with a weak D call TRBD1 (6 bases). Germline CDR1 is LNHDA and CDR2 is SQIVND (reference sequence). The V gene lost 5 bases and the J gene lost 4 bases, with 13 bases spanning the gap. The CDR3 contains 14 residues. As DNA, the CDR3 is TGTGCCAGTAGTCAACGGACAGAATCAGATACGCAGTATTTT. Translated: CASSQRTESDTQYF.

DNA for the CDR3: TGCGCCAGCAGCCCTATCCGGGGACTAGCGGGAGGCAATGAGCAGTTCTTC. Amino acid sequence: CASSPIRGLAGGNEQFF. The chain links TRBV5-1 to TRBJ2-1; TRBD2 matches 15 bases. Looked up from germline, CDR1 is SGHRS and CDR2 is YFSETQ. J lost 6 bases, V lost 4 bases, and 8 bases had no gene match. CDR3 length: 17 residues. Drawing the rest from reference TRBV5-1 and TRBJ2-1, the complete variable domain is KAGVTQTPRYLIKTRGQQVTLSCSPISGHRSVSWYQQTPGQGLQFLFEYFSETQRNKGNFPGRFSGRQFSNSRSEMNVSTLELGDSALYLCASSPIRGLAGGNEQFFGPGTRLTVL.

The V gene is TRBV5-1, the J gene TRBJ1-3, with 8 bases identical to TRBD1. Germline-derived CDR1 and CDR2 are SGHRS and YFSETQ. J gave up 2 bases and V 0 bases, and 4 bases lay outside the gene matches. The CDR3 is 16 residues long. CDR3 sequence reads: CASSLAQGAAGNTIYF. The CDR3 DNA is TGCGCCAGCAGCTTGGCCCAGGGGGCGGCTGGAAACACCATATATTTT. The variable domain in full, completed from reference TRBV5-1 and TRBJ1-3, reads KAGVTQTPRYLIKTRGQQVTLSCSPISGHRSVSWYQQTPGQGLQFLFEYFSETQRNKGNFPGRFSGRQFSNSRSEMNVSTLELGDSALYLCASSLAQGAAGNTIYFGEGSWLTVV.

The rearrangement uses TRBV6-5 and TRBJ2-7; TRBD2 matches at 13 bases. The J segment lost 3 bases and the V segment lost 6 bases, leaving 5 bases of the junction unmatched. This CDR3 region has 15 residues. CDR1 is MNHEY and CDR2 is SVGAGI in the germline V gene. The CDR3 protein is CASRRGLAGIYEQYF. The CDR3 bases are TGTGCCAGCAGACGGGGACTAGCGGGAATCTACGAGCAGTACTTC.

This chain joins TRBV2 and TRBJ1-1; perhaps TRBD1 as D (5 bases). V was trimmed by 7 bases and J by 6 bases, leaving 9 bases between them. From germline, CDR1 is SNHLY and CDR2 FYNNEI. The CDR3 consists of 11 residues. The CDR3 loop is CASTGFSEAFF. CDR3 in DNA: TGTGCCAGCACAGGGTTTTCTGAAGCTTTCTTT.

V and J are TRBV7-9 and TRBJ2-2; no clear D. Trimming stripped 1 base from V and 11 bases from J, with 14 bases between. Germline CDR1 SEHNR, CDR2 FQNEAQ (reference sequence). The CDR3 has 14 residues. The CDR3 DNA reads as TGTGCCAGCAGCTTAGGACTTACAACTTTTGAGCTGTTTTTT. This sequence encodes CASSLGLTTFELFF. Supplemented by reference TRBV7-9 and TRBJ2-2, the full variable domain reads DTGVSQNPRHKITKRGQNVTFRCDPISEHNRLYWYRQTLGQGPEFLTYFQNEAQLEKSRLLSDRFSAERPKGSFSTLEIQRTEQGDSAMYLCASSLGLTTFELFFGEGSRLTVL.